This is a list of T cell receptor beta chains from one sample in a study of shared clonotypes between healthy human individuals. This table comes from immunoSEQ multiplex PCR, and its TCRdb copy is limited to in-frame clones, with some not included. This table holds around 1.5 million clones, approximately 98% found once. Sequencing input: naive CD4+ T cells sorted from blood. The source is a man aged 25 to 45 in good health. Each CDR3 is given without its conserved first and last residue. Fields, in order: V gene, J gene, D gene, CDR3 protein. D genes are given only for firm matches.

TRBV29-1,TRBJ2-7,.,SAGSDEQY
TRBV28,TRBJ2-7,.,ASSSGPSSSYEQY
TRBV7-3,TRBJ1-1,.,ASSPFPGNTEAF
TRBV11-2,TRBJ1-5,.,ASSLVQGQPQH
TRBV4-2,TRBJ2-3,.,ASSQGSADTQY
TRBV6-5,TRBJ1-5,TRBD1,ASSFGQGTSQPQH
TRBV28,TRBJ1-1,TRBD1,ASSFDRVNTEAF
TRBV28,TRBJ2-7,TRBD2,ASNLAGPLSYEQY
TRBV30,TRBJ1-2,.,AWSVRTRGYT
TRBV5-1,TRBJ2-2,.,ASSTGQNTGELF
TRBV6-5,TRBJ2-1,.,ASRDDPKDEQF
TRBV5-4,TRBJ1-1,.,ASSSKSLMNTEAF
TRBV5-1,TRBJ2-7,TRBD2,ASSQGLAGAYEQY
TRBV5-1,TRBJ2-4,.,ASSLAGALDIQY
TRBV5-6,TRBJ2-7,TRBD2,ASNAGLAGSAYEQY
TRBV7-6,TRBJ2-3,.,ASSLRHSDTQY
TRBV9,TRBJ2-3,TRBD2,ASSAWLAGSQDTQY
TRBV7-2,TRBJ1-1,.,ASSPIGGNTEAF
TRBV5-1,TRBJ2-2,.,ASSPVGEDTGELF
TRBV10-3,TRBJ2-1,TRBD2,AISPGLAGGNEQF
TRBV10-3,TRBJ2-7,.,AISESGVYYEQY
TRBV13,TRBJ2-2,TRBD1,ASSFFRDRGPVTGELF
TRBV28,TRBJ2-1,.,ASFPVRAGYNEQF
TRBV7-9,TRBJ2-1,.,ASSTTGEQF
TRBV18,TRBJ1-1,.,ASSRVTLEGRTEAF
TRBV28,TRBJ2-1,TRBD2,ASRLGGDWYNEQF
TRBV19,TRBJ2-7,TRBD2,ASSTTSGTYEQY
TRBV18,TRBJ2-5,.,ASSPGEQETQY
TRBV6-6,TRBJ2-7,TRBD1,ASTQQGAIYEQY
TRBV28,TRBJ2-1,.,ASRARGVEQF
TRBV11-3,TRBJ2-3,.,ASSLDGTDTQY
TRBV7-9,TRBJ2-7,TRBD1,ASSLGQGFAEQY
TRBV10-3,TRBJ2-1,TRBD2,AIRNQGLAGVFDNEQF
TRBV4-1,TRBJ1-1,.,ASSLDGPPTEAF
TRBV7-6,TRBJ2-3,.,ASSFMQPSTDTQY
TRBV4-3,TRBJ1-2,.,ASSPKRTRTAALLRGYT
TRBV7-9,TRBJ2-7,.,ASSSGAGVSYEQY
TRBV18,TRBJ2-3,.,AGGQGSTDTQY
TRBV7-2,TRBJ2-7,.,ASSPAWSRTYEQY
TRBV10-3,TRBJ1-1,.,AISEGFREAF